These 14 T cell receptor beta chains originate from one sample sequenced in a study of cytomegalovirus exposure and HLA in healthy donors. PCR used 60 Vbeta primers and 13 Jbeta primers. Sequenced by immunoSEQ multiplex PCR; TCRdb stores in-frame clones only, minus some. The data contain about 120,000 clones, around three quarters of them singletons. The sequenced sample consisted of PBMCs. These receptors came from a man aged 25-45 years in good health and CMV-seropositive.

This clone was seen a handful of times. The chain carries TRBV7-9 and TRBJ2-3; D might be TRBD1 (6 bases). V dropped 2 bases and J dropped 1 base, with 13 bases sitting between them. Germline lookup yields CDR1 SEHNR and CDR2 FQNEAQ (reference sequence). This CDR3 has 16 residues. CDR3 in DNA: TGTGCCAGCAGCTTAATCGCAGGGGTTGGCACAGATACGCAGTATTTT. This translates into CASSLIAGVGTDTQYF.

The V call is TRBV7-8, the J call TRBJ2-3, with 9 bases identical to TRBD2. The junction had 13 bases not matched to a gene; V was cut back by 6 bases and J by 3 bases. The germline CDR1 and CDR2 sequences are SGHVS and FQNEAQ. The CDR3 length is 17 residues. The CDR3 sequence: CASRTGASSGETDTQYF. The CDR3 nucleotides are TGTGCCAGCAGGACGGGCGCCTCTAGCGGGGAAACAGATACGCAGTATTTT.

Comment on this clone: The germline gene is not matched at one end of the junction; a read error may be the cause. The chain combines TRBV7-9 with TRBJ1-3, with D perhaps TRBD1 (5 bases). The CDR3 extends over 18 amino acids. Germline CDR1 SEHNR, CDR2 FQNEAQ (reference sequence). CDR3 loop: CSSSLAVYRSGSGNTIYF. The CDR3 DNA is TGTTCCAGCAGCTTAGCCGTCTACAGGTCCGGCTCTGGAAACACCATATATTTT.

The rearrangement joins TRBV5-3 to TRBJ2-3; 10 bases agree with TRBD2. TRBV5-3 is an ORF for which the function is uncertain. CDR3 length: 17 amino acids. J was trimmed by 6 bases and V by 4 bases; bases with no gene match: 14. This CDR3 reads CARSPGGLAGVADTQYF. Here the CDR3 DNA reads TGTGCCAGAAGCCCTGGCGGGCTAGCGGGGGTGGCGGATACGCAGTATTTT.

The chain combines TRBV15 with TRBJ2-3; 11 nucleotides line up with TRBD1. J was trimmed by 5 bases and V by 1 base; bases with no gene match: 8. CDR1 is LNHNV, CDR2 YYDKDF, per germline (reference sequence). This CDR3 contains 17 residues. CDR3 nucleotide sequence: TGTGCCACCAGCAGAGGGGGACAGGGGGAATTCAGAGATACGCAGTATTTT. This sequence encodes CATSRGGQGEFRDTQYF.

V usage is TRBV29-1 and J usage is TRBJ2-1; D gene unclear. Trimming took 3 bases from V and 7 from J, leaving 10 bases between them. CDR3 length: 12 residues. Germline-derived CDR1 and CDR2 are SQVTM and ANQGSEA. The CDR3 bases are TGCAGCGTTGAGATCCAGTGGAATGAGCAGTTCTTC. It translates to CSVEIQWNEQFF.

The rearrangement joins TRBV5-4 to TRBJ2-7; 8 bases line up with TRBD2. The CDR3 is made up of 15 amino acids. Trimming took 5 bases from V and 7 from J; bases not matched to a gene: 14. CDR1 is SGHNT and CDR2 is YYREEE in the germline V gene (reference sequence). CDR3 sequence: CASSNQREHVREQYF. The CDR3 DNA follows: TGTGCCAGCAGTAACCAGCGGGAGCATGTGAGGGAGCAGTACTTC.

The genes are TRBV7-3 and TRBJ1-1; 8 nucleotides line up with TRBD1. The CDR3 loop spans 14 amino acids. V was clipped by 4 bases and J by 3 bases; unmatched bases: 4. Per the germline V gene, CDR1 is SGHTA and CDR2 is FQGTGA. The CDR3, as DNA: TGTGCCAGCAGCTCGACAGGGGAGGACACTGAAGCTTTCTTT. As protein: CASSSTGEDTEAFF.

The sample holds one count of this clone. This sequence joins TRBV27 and TRBJ1-2, with TRBD1 as a possible D gene (5 bases). V lost 1 base and J 4 bases, leaving 25 bases between the germline ends. This CDR3 has 19 residues. Germline CDR1 is MNHEY and CDR2 is SMNVEV (reference sequence). CDR3: CASSLWPRNAREVFYGYTF. The CDR3 DNA sequence: TGTGCCAGCAGTTTATGGCCCCGGAATGCCAGGGAAGTCTTCTATGGCTACACCTTC.

The chain has TRBV15 and TRBJ1-4; no firm D call. The CDR3 extends over 19 amino acids. V dropped 4 bases and J dropped 6 bases, with 27 bases sitting between them. Germline values: CDR1 LNHNV, CDR2 YYDKDF (reference sequence). The DNA of the CDR3 is TGTGCCACCAGCACGGAAGGAAGGCACAATGTGGGAGGTTATGAAAAACTGTTTTTT. It encodes CATSTEGRHNVGGYEKLFF.

This chain uses TRBV7-2 with TRBJ1-1; TRBD1 is a possible D gene (6 bases). The CDR3 loop spans 12 amino acids. V was pared by 4 bases and J by 5 bases, with 8 bases between. CDR1 and CDR2 (germline): SGHTA, FQGNSA. CDR3 nucleotide sequence: TGTGCCAGCAGCTGGACAGCAACTGAAGCTTTCTTT. Protein product: CASSWTATEAFF.

This chain connects TRBV27 to TRBJ2-2, with TRBD1 identical over 7 bases. Looked up from germline, CDR1 is MNHEY and CDR2 is SMNVEV (reference sequence). With V trimmed by 2 bases and J by 7 bases, 4 bases remained unmatched. This CDR3 contains 14 residues. This CDR3 is CASSLDRDRGELFF. The DNA for the CDR3 is TGTGCCAGCAGTTTAGACAGGGATCGCGGGGAGCTGTTTTTT.

The CDR3: CASSPLREGTYNEQFF. The CDR3, as DNA: TGTGCCAGCTCCCCCCTCCGGGAGGGTACCTACAATGAGCAGTTCTTC. The genes are TRBV18 and TRBJ2-1; 8 nucleotides match TRBD2. Losses at the gene ends were 6 bases for V and 2 bases for J; bases not matched to a gene: 9. Germline V gene sequence: CDR1 KGHSH, CDR2 LQKENI. CDR3 length: 16 residues.

The CDR3 reads CASRTTGGGAKTQYF. Here the CDR3 DNA reads TGTGCCAGCAGGACCACTGGCGGGGGGGCGAAGACCCAGTACTTC. V usage is TRBV6-5 and J usage is TRBJ2-5; TRBD2 aligns across 9 bases. Germline assignment: CDR1 MNHEY and CDR2 SVGAGI. V trimming: 6 bases; J trimming: 6 bases; junction bases outside the gene matches: 11. The CDR3 length is 15 residues.